The rows below give T cell receptor beta chains drawn from one sample of a study of cytomegalovirus exposure and HLA in healthy donors. Profiling relied on immunoSEQ multiplex PCR, and the TCRdb table lists in-frame clones only, not all of them. The sample shows roughly 58,000 clones, 80% of them seen only once. The sample was PBMCs. Receptors originate from a middle-aged woman in good health and CMV-seronegative. The CDR3 runs from the conserved cysteine through the conserved F or W. Fields, in order: CDR3 DNA, CDR3 protein, J gene, clone size, D gene, V gene. The D gene is left open where the match is weak. Rows give clone size only sometimes, using once, few, many, or a class for an expanded clone.

TGTGCCAGCAGTTTAGGGGACAAGACCTACGAGCAGTACTTC | CASSLGDKTYEQYF | TRBJ2-7 | - | - | TRBV27
TGTGCCAGCAGTGACAACCGGGACAGGGTCCTCTACGAGCAGTACTTC | CASSDNRDRVLYEQYF | TRBJ2-7 | - | TRBD1 | TRBV28
TGCGCCAGCAGCTCCGGACTAAACCACGAGCAGTACTTC | CASSSGLNHEQYF | TRBJ2-7 | - | - | TRBV5-1
TGTGCCAGCAGCCAACCGGACAACTACAATGAGCAGTTCTTC | CASSQPDNYNEQFF | TRBJ2-1 | few | - | TRBV14
TGTGCCAGAAGGGACGGGACTACGAACACCGGGGAGCTGTTTTTT | CARRDGTTNTGELFF | TRBJ2-2 | - | TRBD2 | TRBV5-3
TGTGCCAGCAGCTTAGCGGTGGCTAGCGGGAGTAAAGTCGAGCAGTACTTC | CASSLAVASGSKVEQYF | TRBJ2-7 | - | TRBD2 | TRBV7-2
TGTGCCAGCGGGGACAGACATAGCAATCAGCCCCAGCATTTT | CASGDRHSNQPQHF | TRBJ1-5 | - | TRBD1 | TRBV2
TGTGCCAGCAGCTTAAAAATCCGACAGGCGCTCTATAGCAATCAGCCCCAGCATTTT | CASSLKIRQALYSNQPQHF | TRBJ1-5 | - | - | TRBV9
TGTGCCAGCAGGGAGGGACTAGCGTTCTACAATGAGCAGTTCTTC | CASREGLAFYNEQFF | TRBJ2-1 | - | TRBD2 | TRBV28
TGTGCCAGCAGTTATTCAGTGGGCTACGGGCAGTACTTC | CASSYSVGYGQYF | TRBJ2-7 | - | - | TRBV2
TGTGCCAGCAGCTTAGTCGGGGTCCGCTCTGGAAACACCATATATTTT | CASSLVGVRSGNTIYF | TRBJ1-3 | - | - | TRBV7-9
TGCGCCAGCAGCCGAACGACTAGCGTCACCTACGAGCAGTACTTC | CASSRTTSVTYEQYF | TRBJ2-7 | - | TRBD2 | TRBV5-1
TGTGCCAGCTCACCACAGGGGACTAATGAAAAACTGTTTTTT | CASSPQGTNEKLFF | TRBJ1-4 | - | - | TRBV18
TGTGCCAGCAGTTTACTCCGCCTAGGCACTAGCGGGAACACAGATACGCAGTATTTT | CASSLLRLGTSGNTDTQYF | TRBJ2-3 | - | TRBD2 | TRBV28
TGTGCCAGCAGAACCGGGACAAAACTTGGGGAGCAGTACTTC | CASRTGTKLGEQYF | TRBJ2-7 | - | - | TRBV28
TGTGCCAGCAGCTTGTATGGTAGCGGGAGCTACAATGAGCAGTTCTTC | CASSLYGSGSYNEQFF | TRBJ2-1 | - | TRBD2 | TRBV5-5
TGTGCCAGTACTCCGGGAAACAGCGGAGGCACAGATACGCAGTATTTT | CASTPGNSGGTDTQYF | TRBJ2-3 | - | - | TRBV7-3
TGTGCCAGCAGCCTGACTAGCGGGAGGGCCAAAACCTACAATGAGCAGTTCTTC | CASSLTSGRAKTYNEQFF | TRBJ2-1 | - | TRBD2 | TRBV7-9
TGTGCCAGCAGTTTGTCAGTAAGGGGAGAGACCCAGTACTTC | CASSLSVRGETQYF | TRBJ2-5 | - | - | TRBV27
TGTGCCAGCAGTCCAGGGACAGGGTTAGAAGAAAAACTGTTTTTT | CASSPGTGLEEKLFF | TRBJ1-4 | - | TRBD1 | TRBV27
TGTGCCAGCATCGCCTCCGGGAGAACGTATGGCTACACCTTC | CASIASGRTYGYTF | TRBJ1-2 | few | - | TRBV5-4
TGTGCCAGCTCTCTGAACACTGAAGCTTTCTTT | CASSLNTEAFF | TRBJ1-1 | - | - | TRBV2
TGCGCCAGCAGCTTTTTAGGGGTCTCTGGAAACACCATATATTTT | CASSFLGVSGNTIYF | TRBJ1-3 | - | - | TRBV5-1